The sequence of this T cell receptor beta chain was determined in a study of T cell repertoires in cytomegalovirus infection. Overall study context: Epitope selection comprised recently identified HLA-C-restricted CMV epitopes and well-studied HLA-B-restricted CMV epitopes. Public TCR beta signature analysis indicated the presence of both CMV infection and matching HLA type.

This clonotype came up a few times. Antigen: not known. CDR3 size: 17 residues. The ends lost 4 bases at V and 9 bases at J; junction bases unmatched: 16. Germline CDR1 reads LGHNA; CDR2 reads YNFKEQ. Findings and caveats of the study: Identification of carriers of CMV plus the relevant HLA was performed using cumulative public TCR beta family frequency. There were HLA-C-restricted CMV-specific TCR beta clonotypes dominating the ex vivo response.

TCRdb reprocessed the reads via MiXCR and lists one record per CDR3 protein. The sample holds 680,000 or so distinct CDR3 sequences, 30% to 40% seen once. Sample: cultured PBMCs, taken from culture after CMV antigen stimulation. The receptor's source is a human donor in good health (CMV status not recorded). Some clones in this sample may be carry-over from other donors' samples. The chain couples TRBV4-2 to TRBJ2-1, with 9 positions matching TRBD2. The CDR3 here is CASSLLPGAGGFTEQFF. The CDR3 DNA reads TGTGCCAGCAGCCTCCTTCCGGGGGCGGGAGGGTTCACTGAGCAGTTCTTC.